This entry is about one T cell receptor beta chain. Antigen specificity is unknown. Per germline, CDR1 MNHEY and CDR2 SVGAGI. Trimming took off 6 bases at V and 5 bases at J, with 13 bases between the two ends. The CDR3 runs to 13 residues. The study's findings and limits: Tumor memory CD4+ T cell TCR gene usage was found to cluster with blood and lymph node memory CD4+ cells and with lymph node naive CD4+ cells.

Full-length variable regions came from constant-region reverse primers plus semi-nested Nested Universal Primer A PCR. Using its own MiXCR run on the 5' RACE reads, TCRdb lists one record per CDR3 protein. Among about 50,000 distinct CDR3 sequences listed, about 15% were seen once. The chain employs TRBV6-5 and TRBJ1-2; D possibly corresponds to TRBD1 (5 bases). This clonotype was obtained from a female donor with breast cancer. Sequenced: naive CD4+ T cells sorted from blood. Stated subset: naive CD4+ T cells, CD4+CD45RA+CD25-. The CDR3 coding sequence is TGTGCCAGCAGCGTGGGGGGTCTGTATGGCTACACCTTC. Translating it yields CASSVGGLYGYTF.